This T cell receptor (beta chain) comes out of a study of shared clonotypes between healthy human individuals. Germline V gene lookup returns CDR1 MDHEN and CDR2 SYDVKM. Unmatched junction bases numbered 1, after V lost 2 bases and J lost 3 bases. The CDR3 runs 15 residues. Free of recent acute infections or vaccinations, the donors were healthy HIV-negative adults. The method was immunoSEQ multiplex PCR; TCRdb's version includes in-frame clones alone and lacks a portion of them. The sample lists some 480,000 clones, less than 80% occurring once. Material for sequencing was PBMCs. The TCR was taken from a woman in her thirties or forties in good health. Some clones in this sample may be carry-over from other donors' samples. This chain links TRBV28 with TRBJ1-5; 10 bases line up with TRBD1. The DNA for the CDR3 is TGTGCCAGCAGTTTAGGGACAGGGGCCAATCAGCCCCAGCATTTT. Protein: CASSLGTGANQPQHF. Full variable domain (remainder filled in from reference TRBV28 and TRBJ1-5): DVKVTQSSRYLVKRTGEKVFLECVQDMDHENMFWYRQDPGLGLRLIYFSYDVKMKEKGDIPEGYSVSREKKERFSLILESASTNQTSMYLCASSLGTGANQPQHFGDGTRLSIL.